This TCR beta chain was profiled in a study of cytomegalovirus exposure and HLA in healthy donors. The overall study: Earlier findings included some 120 million unique TCR beta sequences obtained from around 180 million T cells.

PCR employed 60 Vbeta and 13 Jbeta primers. Profiled with immunoSEQ multiplex PCR; TCRdb holds only in-frame clones, not every one. The listing records about 130,000 clones. As regards this clone: The antigen remains unidentified.

Study-level findings and limits: Evidence from a later analysis indicated that most CMV-associated TCR beta chains looked HLA-restricted. A later analysis showed TCR association rates differing by HLA locus, peaking at DRB1 and lowest at HLA-C.

The donors (healthy individuals) were bone marrow donors. Germline loops: CDR1 MNHEY, CDR2 SMNVEV (reference sequence). The CDR3 totals 15 residues. V lost 3 bases, J lost 1 base, and 11 bases lay in between. The genes are TRBV27 and TRBJ2-3, with TRBD2 as a possible D gene (6 bases). Sequencing was carried out using PBMCs. The clonotype was recovered from a man aged 18 to 30 in good health and CMV-seronegative. The CDR3 sequence: CASSFQRAGTDTQYF. The CDR3, as DNA: TGTGCCAGCAGTTTTCAGCGGGCAGGCACAGATACGCAGTATTTT.